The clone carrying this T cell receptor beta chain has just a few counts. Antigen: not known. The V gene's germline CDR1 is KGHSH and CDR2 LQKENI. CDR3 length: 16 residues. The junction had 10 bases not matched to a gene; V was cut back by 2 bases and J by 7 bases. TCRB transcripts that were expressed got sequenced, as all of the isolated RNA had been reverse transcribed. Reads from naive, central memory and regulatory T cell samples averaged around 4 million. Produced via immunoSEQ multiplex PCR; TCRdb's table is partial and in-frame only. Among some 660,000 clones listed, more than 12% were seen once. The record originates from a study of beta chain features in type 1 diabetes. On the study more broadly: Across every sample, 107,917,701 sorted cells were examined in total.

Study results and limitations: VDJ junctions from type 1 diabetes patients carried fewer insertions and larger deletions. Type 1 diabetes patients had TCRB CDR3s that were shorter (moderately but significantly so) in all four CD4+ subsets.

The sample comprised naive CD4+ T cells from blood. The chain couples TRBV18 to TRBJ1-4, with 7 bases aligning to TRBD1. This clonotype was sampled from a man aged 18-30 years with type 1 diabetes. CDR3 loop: CASSPTGAAGREKLFF. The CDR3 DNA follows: TGTGCCAGCTCACCAACAGGGGCGGCAGGTCGTGAAAAACTGTTTTTT.